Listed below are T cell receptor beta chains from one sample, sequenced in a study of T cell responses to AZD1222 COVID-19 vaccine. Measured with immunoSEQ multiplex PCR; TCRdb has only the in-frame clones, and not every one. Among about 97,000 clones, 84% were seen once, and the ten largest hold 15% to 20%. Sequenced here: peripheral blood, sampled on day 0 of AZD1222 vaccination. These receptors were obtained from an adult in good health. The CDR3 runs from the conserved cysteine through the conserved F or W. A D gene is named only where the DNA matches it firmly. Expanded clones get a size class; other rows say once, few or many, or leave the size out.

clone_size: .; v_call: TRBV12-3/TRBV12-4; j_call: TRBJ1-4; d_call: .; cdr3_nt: TGTGCCAGCAGTTTACTGGTCGGTGAAAAACTGTTTTTT; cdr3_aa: CASSLLVGEKLFF
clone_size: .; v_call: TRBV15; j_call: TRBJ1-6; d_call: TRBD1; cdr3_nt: TGTGCCACCAGTTGGGGCAGGGGGCAATCACCCCTCCACTTT; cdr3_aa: CATSWGRGQSPLHF
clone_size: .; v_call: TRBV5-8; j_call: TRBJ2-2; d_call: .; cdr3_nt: TGTGCCAGCAGTCCTTGGCGGGGGCCTAACACCGGGGAGCTGTTTTTT; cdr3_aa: CASSPWRGPNTGELFF
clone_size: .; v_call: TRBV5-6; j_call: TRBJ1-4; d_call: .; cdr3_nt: TGTGCCAGCAAGATCCGTGGAGGGAGTGAAAAACTGTTTTTT; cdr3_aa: CASKIRGGSEKLFF
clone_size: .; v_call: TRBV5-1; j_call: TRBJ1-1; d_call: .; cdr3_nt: TGCGCCAGCAGCTTGACGGGCGACAGGACTGAAGCTTTCTTT; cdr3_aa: CASSLTGDRTEAFF
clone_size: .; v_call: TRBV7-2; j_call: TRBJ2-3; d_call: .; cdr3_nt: TGTGCCAGCAGCTCCCCTAGCCTTTCAAGGTCAGATACGCAGTATTTT; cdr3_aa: CASSSPSLSRSDTQYF
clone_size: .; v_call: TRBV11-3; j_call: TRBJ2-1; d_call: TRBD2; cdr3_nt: TGTGCCAGCAGCTTAGCGGGACTAGCGGCTTTGAATGAGCAGTTCTTC; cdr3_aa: CASSLAGLAALNEQFF
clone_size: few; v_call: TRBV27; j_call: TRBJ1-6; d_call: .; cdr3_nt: TGTGCCAGCAGTTTACGCGGGACGAAGGGTTATAGCTCCTATAATTCACCCCTCCACTTT; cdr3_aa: CASSLRGTKGYSSYNSPLHF
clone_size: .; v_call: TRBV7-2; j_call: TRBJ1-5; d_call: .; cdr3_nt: TGTGCCAGCAGCTTAGGCCAGGGTCTAAATCAGCCCCAGCATTTT; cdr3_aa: CASSLGQGLNQPQHF
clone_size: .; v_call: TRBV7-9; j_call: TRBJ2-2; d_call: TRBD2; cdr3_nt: TGTGCCAGCAGCTTAGCGGGACTAGGGAACACCGGGGAGCTGTTTTTT; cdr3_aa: CASSLAGLGNTGELFF
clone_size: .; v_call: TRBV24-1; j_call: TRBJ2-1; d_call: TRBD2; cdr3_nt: TGTGCCACCAGTGCCAGCGGGACTAGCGTCTACAATGAGCAGTTCTTC; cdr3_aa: CATSASGTSVYNEQFF
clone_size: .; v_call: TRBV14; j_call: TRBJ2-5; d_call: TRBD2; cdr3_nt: TGTGCCAGCAGCGTGACTAGCGGGGCCCAAGAGACCCAGTACTTC; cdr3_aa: CASSVTSGAQETQYF
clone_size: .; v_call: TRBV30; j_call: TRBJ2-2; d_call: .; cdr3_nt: TGTGCCTGGAACCAGGGTACCGGGGAGCTGTTTTTT; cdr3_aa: CAWNQGTGELFF
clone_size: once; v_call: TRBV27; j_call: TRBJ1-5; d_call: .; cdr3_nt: TGTGCCAGCGGAACTAAGAGGGGGGTAAGCAATCAGCCCCAGCATTTT; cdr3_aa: CASGTKRGVSNQPQHF
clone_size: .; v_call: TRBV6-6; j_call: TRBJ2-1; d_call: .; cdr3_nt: TGTGCCAGCTCTCAGCTCAGGCTTGTAAATGAGCAGTTCTTC; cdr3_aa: CASSQLRLVNEQFF
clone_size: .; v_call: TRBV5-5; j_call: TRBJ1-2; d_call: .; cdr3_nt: TGTGCCAGCAGCTGGGGTGTTGGGTCGGACTATGGCTACACCTTC; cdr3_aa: CASSWGVGSDYGYTF
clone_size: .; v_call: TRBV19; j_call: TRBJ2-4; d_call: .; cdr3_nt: TGTGCCAGTAATGGACTGAGGCAGGGAGAAAACATTCAGTACTTC; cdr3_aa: CASNGLRQGENIQYF
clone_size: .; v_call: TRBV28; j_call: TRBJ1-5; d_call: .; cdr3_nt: TGTGCCAGCAGTTTGAATAGCAATCAGCCCCAGCATTTT; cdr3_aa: CASSLNSNQPQHF
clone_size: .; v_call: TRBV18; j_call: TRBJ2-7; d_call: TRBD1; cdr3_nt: TGTGCCAGCTCACTGGGACAGGGCCTAAACGAGCAGTACTTC; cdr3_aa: CASSLGQGLNEQYF
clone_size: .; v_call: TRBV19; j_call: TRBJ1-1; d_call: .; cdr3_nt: TGTGCCAGTTGTCCCGGGACGTTTTTGAACACTGAAGCTTTCTTT; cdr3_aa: CASCPGTFLNTEAFF
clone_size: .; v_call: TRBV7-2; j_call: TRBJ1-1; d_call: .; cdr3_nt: TGTGCCAGCAGCTACAGCCGGAACACTGAAGCTTTCTTT; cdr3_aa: CASSYSRNTEAFF
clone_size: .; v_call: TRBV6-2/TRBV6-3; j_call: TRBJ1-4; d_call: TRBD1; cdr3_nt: TGTGCCAGCAGCAAGGACAGGGAAAAACTGTTTTTT; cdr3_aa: CASSKDREKLFF
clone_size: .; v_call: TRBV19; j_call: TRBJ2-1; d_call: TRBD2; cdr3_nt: TGTGCCAGTAGTCGAACGGGGGGTTGGGGTGAGCAGTTCTTC; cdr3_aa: CASSRTGGWGEQFF
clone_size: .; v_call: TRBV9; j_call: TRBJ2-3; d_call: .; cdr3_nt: TGTGCCAGCAGCGTAAGAGACGATACGCAGTATTTT; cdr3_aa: CASSVRDDTQYF
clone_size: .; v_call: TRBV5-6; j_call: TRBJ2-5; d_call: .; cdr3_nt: TGTGCCAGCAGCTTGGGGTATAGGGAGACCCAGTACTTC; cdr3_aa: CASSLGYRETQYF
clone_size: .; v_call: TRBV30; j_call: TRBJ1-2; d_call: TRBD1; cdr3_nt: TGTGCCTGGAGTGGAAATACAGGGGAGGGGGGCTACACCTTC; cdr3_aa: CAWSGNTGEGGYTF
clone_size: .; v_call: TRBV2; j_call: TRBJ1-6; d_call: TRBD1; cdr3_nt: TGTGCCAGCAGCCCCGGGACAGCAAATTCACCCCTCCACTTT; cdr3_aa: CASSPGTANSPLHF
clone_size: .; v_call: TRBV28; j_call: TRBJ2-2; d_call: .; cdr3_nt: TGTGCCAGCAGCCGGTACGGGGAGCTGTTTTTT; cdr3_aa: CASSRYGELFF
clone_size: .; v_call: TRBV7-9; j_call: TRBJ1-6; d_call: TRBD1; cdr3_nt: TGTGCCAGCAGCGCGTCAGGGGGTTTCCAATATAATTCACCCCTCCACTTT; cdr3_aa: CASSASGGFQYNSPLHF
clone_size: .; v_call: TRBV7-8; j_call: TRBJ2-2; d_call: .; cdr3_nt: TGTGCCAGCAGCACTCGACGGGACACTTTAAACACCGGGGAGCTGTTTTTT; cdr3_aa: CASSTRRDTLNTGELFF
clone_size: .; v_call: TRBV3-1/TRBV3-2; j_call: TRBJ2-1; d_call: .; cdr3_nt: TGTGCCAGCAGCCAAGAGGTTGGGCGGAATGAGCAGTTCTTC; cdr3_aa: CASSQEVGRNEQFF
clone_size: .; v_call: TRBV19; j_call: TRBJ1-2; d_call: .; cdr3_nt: TGTGCCAGTAGTATAGGCAAGACAGGCTATGGCTACACCTTC; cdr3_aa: CASSIGKTGYGYTF
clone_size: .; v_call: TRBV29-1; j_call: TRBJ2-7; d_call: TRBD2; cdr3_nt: TGCAGCGTTGTGGCGGGAGGTACCTCCTACGAGCAGTACTTC; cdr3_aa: CSVVAGGTSYEQYF
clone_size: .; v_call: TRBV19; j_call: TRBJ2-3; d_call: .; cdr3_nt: TGTGCCAGTAGTATAATACAGGGAGATACGCAGTATTTT; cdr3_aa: CASSIIQGDTQYF
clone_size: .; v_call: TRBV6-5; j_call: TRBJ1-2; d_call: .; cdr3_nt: TGTGCCACCCGGCGGCAGGCGACTAACTATGGCTACACCTTC; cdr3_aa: CATRRQATNYGYTF
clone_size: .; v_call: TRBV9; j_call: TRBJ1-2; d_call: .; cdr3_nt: TGTGCCAGCAGCCCGGTCCTGGGGACGCCATATGGCTACACCTTC; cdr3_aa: CASSPVLGTPYGYTF
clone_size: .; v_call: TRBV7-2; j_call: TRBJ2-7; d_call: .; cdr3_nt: TGTGCCAGCAGCCCAGGCCACGGGGACCCATACTACGAGCAGTACTTC; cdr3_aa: CASSPGHGDPYYEQYF
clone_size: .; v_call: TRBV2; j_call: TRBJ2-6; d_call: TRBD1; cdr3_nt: TGTGCCAGCAGTGCGGTTTGGGGACAGGGCTCTTCTGGGGCCAACGTCCTGACTTTC; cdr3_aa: CASSAVWGQGSSGANVLTF
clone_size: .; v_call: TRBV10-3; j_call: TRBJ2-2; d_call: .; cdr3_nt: TGTGCCATCAGTGAGTCGCCCGACGGAGAGGGGGAGCTGTTTTTT; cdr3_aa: CAISESPDGEGELFF
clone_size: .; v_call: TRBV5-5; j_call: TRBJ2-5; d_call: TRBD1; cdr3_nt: TGTGCCAGCAGCTTGGTAACAGGGGATTTGTACTTC; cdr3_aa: CASSLVTGDLYF
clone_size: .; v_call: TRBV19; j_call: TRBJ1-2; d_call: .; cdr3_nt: TGTGCCAGTAGTATAGTAGACAGGACCCTTAACTATGGCTACACCTTC; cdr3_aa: CASSIVDRTLNYGYTF
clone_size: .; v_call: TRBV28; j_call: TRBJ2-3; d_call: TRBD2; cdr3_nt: TGTGCCAGCACGGGAACTAGCGGGGTCACAGATACGCAGTATTTT; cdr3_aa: CASTGTSGVTDTQYF
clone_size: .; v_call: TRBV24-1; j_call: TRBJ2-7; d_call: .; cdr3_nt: TGTGCCACCAGTGATGGAAAACGTTACGAGCAGTACTTC; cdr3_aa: CATSDGKRYEQYF
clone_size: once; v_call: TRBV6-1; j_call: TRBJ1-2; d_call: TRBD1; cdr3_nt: TGTGCCAGCAGTGAAAAAGGGGGAGGGGGCAATGGCTACACCTTC; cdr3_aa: CASSEKGGGGNGYTF
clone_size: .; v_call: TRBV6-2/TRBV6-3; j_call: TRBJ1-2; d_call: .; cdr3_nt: TGTGCCAGCAGTTACATTGACCGATCGGGGGGCTACACCTTC; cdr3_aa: CASSYIDRSGGYTF
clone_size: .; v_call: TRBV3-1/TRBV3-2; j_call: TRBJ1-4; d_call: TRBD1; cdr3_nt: TGTGCCAGCAGCCAAGAAGTAGTTCGACAGGGGGCCGGTGAAAAACTGTTTTTT; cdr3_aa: CASSQEVVRQGAGEKLFF
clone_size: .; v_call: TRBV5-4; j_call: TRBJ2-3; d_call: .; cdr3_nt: TGTGCCAGCAGCTGGGACAATGAAGATACGCAGTATTTT; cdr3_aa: CASSWDNEDTQYF
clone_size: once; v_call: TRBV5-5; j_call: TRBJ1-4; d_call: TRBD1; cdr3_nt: TGTGCCAGCAGCTTCTTGGACAGGGGCTCCAATGAAAAACTGTTTTTT; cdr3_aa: CASSFLDRGSNEKLFF
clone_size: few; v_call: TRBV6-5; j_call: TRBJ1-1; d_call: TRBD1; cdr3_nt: TGTGCCAGCAGTCGACAGGGGACGAACACTGAAGCTTTCTTT; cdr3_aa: CASSRQGTNTEAFF
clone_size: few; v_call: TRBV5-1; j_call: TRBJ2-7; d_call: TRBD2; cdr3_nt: TGCGCCAGCAGCTTGGAGTCCGCCTCTAGCGGGAGGGTCGAGCAGTACTTC; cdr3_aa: CASSLESASSGRVEQYF
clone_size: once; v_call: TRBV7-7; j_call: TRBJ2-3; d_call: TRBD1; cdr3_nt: TGTGCTAGCAGCTCCGGGACAGGGCGTACAGATACGCAGTATTTT; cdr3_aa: CASSSGTGRTDTQYF
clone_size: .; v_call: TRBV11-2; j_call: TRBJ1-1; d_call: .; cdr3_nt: TGTGCCAGCAGTTTTGAGTCGAGGGGGACTGAAGCTTTCTTT; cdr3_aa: CASSFESRGTEAFF
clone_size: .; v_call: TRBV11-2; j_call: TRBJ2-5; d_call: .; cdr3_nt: TGTGCCAGCAGCCCTAAGGAGACCCAGTACTTC; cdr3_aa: CASSPKETQYF
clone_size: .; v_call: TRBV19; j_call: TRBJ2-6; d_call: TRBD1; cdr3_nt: TGTGCCAGTAGTACGGACAGGGGATCGGCCAACGTCCTGACTTTC; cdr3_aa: CASSTDRGSANVLTF
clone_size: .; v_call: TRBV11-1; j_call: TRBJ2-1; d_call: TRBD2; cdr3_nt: TGTGCCAGCAGCTTAGCGTATCGAGCGGGAGATCGTGAGCAGTTCTTC; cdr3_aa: CASSLAYRAGDREQFF
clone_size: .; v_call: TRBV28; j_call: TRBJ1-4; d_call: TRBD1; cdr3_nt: TGTGCCAGCAGACTCACCGGGACAGGGGAAGAAAAACTGTTTTTT; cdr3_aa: CASRLTGTGEEKLFF
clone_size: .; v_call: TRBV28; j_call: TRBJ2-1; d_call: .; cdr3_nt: TGTGCCAGCAGTTGGGGCAGGGGCGGCAATGAGCAGTTCTTC; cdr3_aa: CASSWGRGGNEQFF
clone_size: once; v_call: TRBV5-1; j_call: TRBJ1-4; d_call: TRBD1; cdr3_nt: TGCGCCAGCAGCTTGCGACAGGGGGGTGAGAAACTGTTTTTT; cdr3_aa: CASSLRQGGEKLFF
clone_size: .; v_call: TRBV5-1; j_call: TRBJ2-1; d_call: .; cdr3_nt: TGCGCCAGCAGCTCACGGTCCCCCCCCAATGAGCAGTTCTTC; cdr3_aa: CASSSRSPPNEQFF